The clone carrying this T cell receptor beta chain has only a few counts. Its antigen is as yet unknown. Unique molecular identifiers were used in preparing the TCRbeta library. TCRdb passed the PCR reads through MiXCR, listing each CDR3 protein once. The sample shows 530,000 or so distinct CDR3 sequences, 25% to 30% of them seen only once. The data derive from a study of T-cell reconstitution after alpha-beta-depleted transplantation in children. Regarding the study as a whole: Several hundred expanded graft clones reportedly gave rise to the alpha-beta T cells present about two months after transplant.

The germline CDR1 and CDR2 sequences are MDHEN and SYDVKM. Losses at the gene ends were 6 bases for V and 5 bases for J; bases not matched to a gene: 2. The CDR3 is made up of 13 amino acids. This material consisted of PBMCs, taken before TCRalphabeta/CD19-depleted stem cell transplant. The gene calls are TRBV28 and TRBJ2-3; 10 positions agree with TRBD2. This receptor was obtained from a boy younger than two with Wiskott-Aldrich syndrome, due to receive a stem cell transplant. The CDR3 here is CASRRTSGDTQYF. The CDR3 bases are TGTGCCAGCAGGCGGACTAGCGGAGATACGCAGTATTTT.